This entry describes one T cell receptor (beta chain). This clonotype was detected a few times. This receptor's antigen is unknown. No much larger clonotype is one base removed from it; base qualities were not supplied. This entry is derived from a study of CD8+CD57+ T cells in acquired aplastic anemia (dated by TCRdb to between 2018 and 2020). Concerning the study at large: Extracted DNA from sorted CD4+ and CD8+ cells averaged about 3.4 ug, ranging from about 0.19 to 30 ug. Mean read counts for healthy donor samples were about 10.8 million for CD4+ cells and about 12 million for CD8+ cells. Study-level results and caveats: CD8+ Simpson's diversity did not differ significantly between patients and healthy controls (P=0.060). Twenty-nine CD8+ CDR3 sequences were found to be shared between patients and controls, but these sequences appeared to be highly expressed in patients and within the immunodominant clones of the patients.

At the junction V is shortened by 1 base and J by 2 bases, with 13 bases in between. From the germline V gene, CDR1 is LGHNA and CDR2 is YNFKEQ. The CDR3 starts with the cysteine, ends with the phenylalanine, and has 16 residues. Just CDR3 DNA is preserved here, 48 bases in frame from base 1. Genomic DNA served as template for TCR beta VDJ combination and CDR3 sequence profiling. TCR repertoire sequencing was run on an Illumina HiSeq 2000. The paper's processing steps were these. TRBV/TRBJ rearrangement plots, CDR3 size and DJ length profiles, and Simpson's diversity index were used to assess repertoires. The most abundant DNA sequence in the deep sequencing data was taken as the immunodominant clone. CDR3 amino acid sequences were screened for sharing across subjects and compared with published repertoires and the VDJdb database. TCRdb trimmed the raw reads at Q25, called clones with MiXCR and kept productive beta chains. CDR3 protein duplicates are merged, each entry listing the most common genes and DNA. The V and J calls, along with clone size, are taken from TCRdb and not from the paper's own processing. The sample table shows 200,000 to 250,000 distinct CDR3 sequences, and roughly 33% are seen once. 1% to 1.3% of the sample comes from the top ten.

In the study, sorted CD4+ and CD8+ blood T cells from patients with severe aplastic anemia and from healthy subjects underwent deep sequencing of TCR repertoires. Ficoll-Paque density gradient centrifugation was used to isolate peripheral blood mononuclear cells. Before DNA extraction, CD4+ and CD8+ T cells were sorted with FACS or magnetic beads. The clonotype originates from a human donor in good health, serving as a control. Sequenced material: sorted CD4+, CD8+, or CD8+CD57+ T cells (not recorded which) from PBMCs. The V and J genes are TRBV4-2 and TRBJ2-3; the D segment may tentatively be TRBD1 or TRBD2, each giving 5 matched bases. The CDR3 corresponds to CASSQGDGGYTDTQYF. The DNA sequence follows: TGTGCCAGCAGCCAAGGTGATGGGGGATACACAGATACGCAGTATTTT.